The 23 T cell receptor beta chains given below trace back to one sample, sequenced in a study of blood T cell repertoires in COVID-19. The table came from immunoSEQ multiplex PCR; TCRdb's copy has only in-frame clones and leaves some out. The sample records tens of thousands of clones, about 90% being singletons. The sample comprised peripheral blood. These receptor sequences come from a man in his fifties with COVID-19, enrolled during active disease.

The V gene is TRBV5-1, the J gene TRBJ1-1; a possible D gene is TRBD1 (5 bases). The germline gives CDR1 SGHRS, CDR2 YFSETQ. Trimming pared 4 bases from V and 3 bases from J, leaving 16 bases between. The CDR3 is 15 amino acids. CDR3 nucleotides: TGCGCCAGCAGCCCGGTCAGGGTTGCGGACACTGAAGCTTTCTTT. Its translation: CASSPVRVADTEAFF.

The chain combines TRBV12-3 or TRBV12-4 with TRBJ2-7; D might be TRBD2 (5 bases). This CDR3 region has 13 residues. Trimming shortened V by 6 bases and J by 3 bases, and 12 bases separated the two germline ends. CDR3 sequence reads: CASSPGNRYEQYF. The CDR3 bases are TGTGCCAGCAGCCCCGGGAATCGCTACGAGCAGTACTTC.

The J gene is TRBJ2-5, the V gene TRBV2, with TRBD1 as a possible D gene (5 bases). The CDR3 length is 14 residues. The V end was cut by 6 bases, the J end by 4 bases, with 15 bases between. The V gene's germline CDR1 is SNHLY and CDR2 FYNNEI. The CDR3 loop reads CASSPALGRETQYF. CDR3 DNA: TGTGCCAGCAGCCCCGCGCTGGGGCGAGAGACCCAGTACTTC.

The CDR3 nucleotides are TGTGCCACCGAGGGTTTCGATCAGCCCCAGCATTTT. As protein: CATEGFDQPQHF. This chain connects TRBV28 to TRBJ1-5; D remains ambiguous. V was clipped by 10 bases and J by 5 bases, with 12 bases between them. Germline-derived CDR1 and CDR2 are MDHEN and SYDVKM. The CDR3 has 12 amino acids.

CDR3 DNA: TGCGCCAGCACCAAGGGACAGCAAAATGAAAAACTGTTTTTT. As protein: CASTKGQQNEKLFF. The chain recombines TRBV5-1 with TRBJ1-4, with 7 bases identical to TRBD1. Germline V gives CDR1 SGHRS, CDR2 YFSETQ. The CDR3 length is 14 residues. J gave up 5 bases and V 6 bases, and 7 bases lay outside the gene matches.

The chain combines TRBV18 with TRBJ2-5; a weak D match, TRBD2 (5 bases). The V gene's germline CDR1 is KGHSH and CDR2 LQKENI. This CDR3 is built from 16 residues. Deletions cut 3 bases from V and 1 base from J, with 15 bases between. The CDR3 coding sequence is TGTGCCAGCTCACCCGGGAATCACAACCTCCAAGAGACCCAGTACTTC. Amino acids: CASSPGNHNLQETQYF.

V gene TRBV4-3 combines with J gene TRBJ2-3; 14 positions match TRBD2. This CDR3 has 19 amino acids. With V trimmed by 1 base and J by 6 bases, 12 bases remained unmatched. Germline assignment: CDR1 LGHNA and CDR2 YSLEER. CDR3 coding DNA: TGCGCCAGCAGCCAAGTCGGGACTAGCGGGAGAGGGTTTGGGGATACGCAGTATTTT. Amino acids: CASSQVGTSGRGFGDTQYF.

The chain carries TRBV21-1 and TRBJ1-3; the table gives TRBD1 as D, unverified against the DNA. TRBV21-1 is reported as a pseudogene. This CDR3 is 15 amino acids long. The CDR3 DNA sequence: TGTGCCAGACCGAGGGGACAGGGAATTCTCAACACCATATATTTT. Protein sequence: CARPRGQGILNTIYF.

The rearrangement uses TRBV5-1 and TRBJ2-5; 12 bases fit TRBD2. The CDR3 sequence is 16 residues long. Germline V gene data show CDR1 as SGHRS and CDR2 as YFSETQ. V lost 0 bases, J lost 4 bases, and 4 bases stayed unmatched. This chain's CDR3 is CASSLATSGSGETQYF. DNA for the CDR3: TGCGCCAGCAGCTTGGCGACTAGCGGGAGCGGAGAGACCCAGTACTTC.

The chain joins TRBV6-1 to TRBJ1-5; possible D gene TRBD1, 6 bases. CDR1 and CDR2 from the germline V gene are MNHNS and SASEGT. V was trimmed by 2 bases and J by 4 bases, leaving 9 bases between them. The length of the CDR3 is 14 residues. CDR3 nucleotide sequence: TGTGCCAGCAGTGAACAAACAGGGAATCAGCCCCAGCATTTT. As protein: CASSEQTGNQPQHF.

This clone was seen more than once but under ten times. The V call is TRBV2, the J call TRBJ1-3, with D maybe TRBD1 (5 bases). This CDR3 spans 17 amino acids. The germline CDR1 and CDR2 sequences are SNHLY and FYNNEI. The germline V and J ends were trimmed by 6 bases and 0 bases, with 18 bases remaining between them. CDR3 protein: CASRLGLLRTSGNTIYF. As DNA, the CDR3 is TGTGCCAGCAGGTTGGGACTTCTCAGGACCTCTGGAAACACCATATATTTT. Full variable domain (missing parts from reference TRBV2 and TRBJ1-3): EPEVTQTPSHQVTQMGQEVILRCVPISNHLYFYWYRQILGQKVEFLVSFYNNEISEKSEIFDDQFSVERPDGSNFTLKIRSTKLEDSAMYFCASRLGLLRTSGNTIYFGEGSWLTVV.

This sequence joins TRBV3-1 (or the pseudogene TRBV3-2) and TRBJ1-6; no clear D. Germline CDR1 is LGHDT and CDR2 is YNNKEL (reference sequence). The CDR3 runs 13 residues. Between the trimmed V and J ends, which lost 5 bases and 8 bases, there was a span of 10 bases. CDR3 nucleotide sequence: TGTGCCAGCAGCTTCCGGAGGGATTCACCCCTCCACTTT. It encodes CASSFRRDSPLHF.

CDR3 loop: CASSFTGSTDTQYF. Written as DNA, the CDR3 is TGTGCCAGCAGCTTTACAGGGAGCACAGATACGCAGTATTTT. The chain employs TRBV6-2 or TRBV6-3 and TRBJ2-3; tentative D call: TRBD1 (6 bases). V was cut by 6 bases and J by 0 bases, with 10 bases left in between. The CDR3 consists of 14 residues. From germline, CDR1 is MNHEY and CDR2 SVGEGT.

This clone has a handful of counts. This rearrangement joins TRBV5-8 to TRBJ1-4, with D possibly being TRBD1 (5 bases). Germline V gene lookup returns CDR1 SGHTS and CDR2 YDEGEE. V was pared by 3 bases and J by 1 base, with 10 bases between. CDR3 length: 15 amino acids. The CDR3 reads CASSSTGGTNEKLFF. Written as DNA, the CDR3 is TGTGCCAGCAGCTCGACGGGGGGAACTAATGAAAAACTGTTTTTT.

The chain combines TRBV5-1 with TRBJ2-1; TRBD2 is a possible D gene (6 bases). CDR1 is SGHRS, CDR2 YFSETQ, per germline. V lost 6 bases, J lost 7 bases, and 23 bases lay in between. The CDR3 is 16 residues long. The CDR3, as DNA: TGCGCCAGCAACCCGGGACTGTCGACCGGAGCGAATGAGCAGTTCTTC. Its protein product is CASNPGLSTGANEQFF.

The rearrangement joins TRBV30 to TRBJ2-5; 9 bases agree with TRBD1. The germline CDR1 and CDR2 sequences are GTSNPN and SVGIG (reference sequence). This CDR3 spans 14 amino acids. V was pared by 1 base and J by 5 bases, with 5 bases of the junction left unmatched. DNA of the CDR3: TGTGCCTGGAGTGGAACAGGGGGCGCGGAGACCCAGTACTTC. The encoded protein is CAWSGTGGAETQYF.

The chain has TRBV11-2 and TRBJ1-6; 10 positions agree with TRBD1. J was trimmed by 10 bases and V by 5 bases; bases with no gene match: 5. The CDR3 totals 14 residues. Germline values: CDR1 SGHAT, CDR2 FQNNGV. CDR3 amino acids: CASSLRDRGSPLHF. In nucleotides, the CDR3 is TGTGCCAGCAGCCTACGGGACAGGGGATCACCCCTCCACTTT.

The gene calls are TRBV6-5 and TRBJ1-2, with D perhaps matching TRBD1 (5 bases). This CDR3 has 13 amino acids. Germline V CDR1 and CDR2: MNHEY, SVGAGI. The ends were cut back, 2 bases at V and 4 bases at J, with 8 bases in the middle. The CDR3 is CASSYGRGYGYTF. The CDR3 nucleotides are TGTGCCAGCAGTTACGGTAGGGGCTATGGCTACACCTTC.

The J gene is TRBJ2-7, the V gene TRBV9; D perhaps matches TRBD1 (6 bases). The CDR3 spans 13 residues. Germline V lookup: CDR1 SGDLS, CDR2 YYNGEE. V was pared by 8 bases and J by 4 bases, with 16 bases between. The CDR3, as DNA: TGTGCCAGTCTCCACAGGGATGGGTACGAGCAGTACTTC. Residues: CASLHRDGYEQYF.

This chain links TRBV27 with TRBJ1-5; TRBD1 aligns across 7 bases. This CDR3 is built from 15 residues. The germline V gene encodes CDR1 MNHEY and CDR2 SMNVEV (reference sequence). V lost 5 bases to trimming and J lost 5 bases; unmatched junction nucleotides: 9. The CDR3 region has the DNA TGTGCCAGCAGTATCCGACAGGGCCCGCATCAGCCCCAGCATTTT. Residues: CASSIRQGPHQPQHF.

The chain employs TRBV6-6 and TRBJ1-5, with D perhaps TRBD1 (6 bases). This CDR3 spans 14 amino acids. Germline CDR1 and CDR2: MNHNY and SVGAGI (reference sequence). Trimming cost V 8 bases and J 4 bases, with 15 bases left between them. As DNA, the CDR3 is TGTGCCAGCTTCAGGGGCCCCTTAAATCAGCCCCAGCATTTT. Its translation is CASFRGPLNQPQHF.

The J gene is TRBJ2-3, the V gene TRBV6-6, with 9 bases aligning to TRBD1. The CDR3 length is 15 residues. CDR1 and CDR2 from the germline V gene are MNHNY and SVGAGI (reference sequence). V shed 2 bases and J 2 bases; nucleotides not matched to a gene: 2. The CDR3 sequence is CASSYGQGITDTQYF. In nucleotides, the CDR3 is TGTGCCAGCAGTTACGGACAGGGGATCACAGATACGCAGTATTTT.

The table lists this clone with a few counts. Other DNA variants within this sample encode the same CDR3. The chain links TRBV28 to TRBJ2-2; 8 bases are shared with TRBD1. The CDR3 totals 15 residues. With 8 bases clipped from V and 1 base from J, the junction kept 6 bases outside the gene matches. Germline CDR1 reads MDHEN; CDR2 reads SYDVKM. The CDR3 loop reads CASRTGQGNTGELFF. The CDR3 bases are TGTGCCAGCCGTACCGGACAGGGGAACACCGGGGAGCTGTTTTTT.